This T cell receptor (beta chain) is drawn from a study of cytomegalovirus exposure and HLA in healthy donors. Background on the study: In an earlier analysis, 95 million to 130 million unique TCR beta sequences were found from about 180 million T cells. Among 350 to 500 genotyped donors, about 80% fell in the Caucasian-associated ancestry cluster.

Trimming at V came to 0 bases and at J to 1 base, leaving 1 base not matched to a gene. Germline assignment: CDR1 SGHRS and CDR2 YFSETQ. This CDR3 has 15 amino acids. Study-level findings and limits: Per a later analysis, under 20,000 TCR beta sequences showed association with HLA alleles at 0.05 false discovery rate.

Of note for this clone: What it binds is not known.

Healthy donors of bone marrow made up the group. The PCR used 60 Vbeta and 13 Jbeta primers. The repertoire was sequenced with immunoSEQ multiplex PCR; TCRdb's copy has only in-frame clones and lacks some. Of 150,000 to 200,000 clones in the sample, around 77% were seen once. The sequence was collected from a woman aged 40 to 50 in good health and CMV-seronegative. The chain has TRBV5-1 and TRBJ1-5, with 7 bases lining up with TRBD1. The sequenced sample consisted of PBMCs. The CDR3, as DNA: TGCGCCAGCAGCTTGGGACAGGGAAGCAATCAGCCCCAGCATTTT. Protein sequence: CASSLGQGSNQPQHF.